These 25 T cell receptor beta chains came from one sample sequenced in a study of shared clonotypes between healthy human individuals. The table came from immunoSEQ multiplex PCR; TCRdb's copy has only in-frame clones and leaves some out. The sample holds 2,100,000 or so clones, around 95% seen once. Source material: naive CD4+ T cells sorted from blood. Subset meaning: CD45RA+ positively selected. These receptors originate from a man between 18 and 35 years old in good health.

The chain employs TRBV19 and TRBJ1-5; TRBD1 matches 8 bases. The CDR3 spans 13 residues. CDR1 and CDR2 (germline): LNHDA, SQIVND (reference sequence). J lost 0 bases, V lost 11 bases, and 3 bases had no gene match. The CDR3 DNA reads as TGTGCCTGCGGACAGGGTAGCAATCAGCCCCAGCATTTT. This sequence encodes CACGQGSNQPQHF.

The rearrangement uses TRBV5-6 and TRBJ2-7; D remains ambiguous. V was trimmed by 1 base and J by 3 bases, leaving 11 bases between them. Germline loops: CDR1 SGHDT, CDR2 YYEEEE. CDR3 length: 14 amino acids. The chain's CDR3 is CASSLSGRFYEQYF. CDR3 sequence (DNA): TGTGCCAGCAGCTTGAGTGGCAGGTTCTACGAGCAGTACTTC.

V usage is TRBV6-6 and J usage is TRBJ2-5; D not resolved. This CDR3 region has 11 residues. Looked up from germline, CDR1 is MNHNY and CDR2 is SVGAGI (reference sequence). Deletions cut 7 bases from V and 4 bases from J, with 7 bases between. The CDR3 nucleotides are TGTGCCAGCAAGGATTCAGAGACCCAGTACTTC. It codes for CASKDSETQYF.

The chain uses TRBV6-5 and TRBJ2-5; TRBD1 matches at 7 bases. The germline gives CDR1 MNHEY, CDR2 SVGAGI. The CDR3 has 14 residues. Germline trimming cut 5 bases from V and 5 bases from J; bases unmatched to any gene: 8. CDR3 region: CASSRADRRETQYF. For the CDR3, the DNA is TGTGCCAGCAGTCGAGCGGACAGGCGGGAGACCCAGTACTTC.

This clone was detected only a few times. The V and J genes are TRBV7-2 and TRBJ1-6; D is unclear. In germline, CDR1 is SGHTA, CDR2 FQGNSA. The CDR3 loop spans 13 amino acids. Trimming took off 1 base at V and 12 bases at J, with 10 bases between the two ends. The CDR3 region is CASSLDPAGPLHF. The CDR3 DNA is TGTGCCAGCAGCTTAGATCCTGCAGGACCCCTCCACTTT.

The genes are TRBV10-1 and TRBJ1-1; 8 bases align to TRBD1. With 6 bases clipped from V and 2 bases from J, the junction kept 8 bases outside the gene matches. CDR1 WNHNN and CDR2 SYGVQD come from the germline V gene (reference sequence). The CDR3 spans 15 residues. The CDR3 coding sequence is TGCGCCAGCAGCCCGGACAGGGTAATCAACACTGAAGCTTTCTTT. It translates to CASSPDRVINTEAFF.

CDR3 nucleotides: TGTGCCAGCAGTTTGGGAGGGGGGTCCGAGCAGTACTTC. Encoded protein: CASSLGGGSEQYF. The J gene is TRBJ2-7, the V gene TRBV28; the D gene is possibly TRBD2 (7 bases). Germline loops: CDR1 MDHEN, CDR2 SYDVKM. The CDR3 is 13 amino acids. V was pared by 3 bases and J by 6 bases, with 12 bases between.

The chain has TRBV25-1 and TRBJ2-6; D ambiguous. Germline CDR1 reads MGHDK; CDR2 reads SYGVNS. Trimming took 3 bases from V and 4 from J, leaving 7 bases between them. The CDR3 extends over 14 amino acids. In nucleotides, the CDR3 is TGTGCCAGCAGTGAGTCGAGGGGGGCCAACGTCCTGACTTTC. Its protein product is CASSESRGANVLTF. The full variable domain, with the rest looked up from reference TRBV25-1 and TRBJ2-6, is EADIYQTPRYLVIGTGKKITLECSQTMGHDKMYWYQQDPGMELHLIHYSYGVNSTEKGDLSSESTVSRIRTEHFPLTLESARPSHTSQYLCASSESRGANVLTFGAGSRLTVL.

V usage is TRBV19 and J usage is TRBJ2-7; the match to TRBD2 covers 10 bases. Germline CDR1 reads LNHDA; CDR2 reads SQIVND (reference sequence). The V segment lost 4 bases and the J segment 4 bases; nucleotides outside the gene matches: 1. This CDR3 has 13 residues. CDR3 DNA sequence: TGTGCCAGTAGTAAACTAGCGGGATACGAGCAGTACTTC. As protein: CASSKLAGYEQYF.

The V and J genes are TRBV27 and TRBJ1-1; no reliable D call. The CDR3 is 19 amino acids. Trimming took 6 bases from V and 1 from J, leaving 27 bases between them. Germline V gene data show CDR1 as MNHEY and CDR2 as SMNVEV (reference sequence). The CDR3 coding sequence is TGTGCCAGCAGCCTGAAACCTCCCCGGGCGGTCGATTCGAACACTGAAGCTTTCTTT. Encoded protein: CASSLKPPRAVDSNTEAFF.

This clone was detected only a few times. This sample also contains other DNA sequences that code for the same CDR3. The CDR3 DNA reads as TGTGCCAGTAGAACGGGGAATTCACCCCTCCACTTT. Its translation is CASRTGNSPLHF. The V gene is TRBV19, the J gene TRBJ1-6; D is undetermined. CDR3 length: 12 amino acids. Trimming cost V 6 bases and J 7 bases, with 7 bases left between them. The germline V gene has CDR1 LNHDA and CDR2 SQIVND (reference sequence).

This chain joins TRBV19 and TRBJ2-7; weak D call: TRBD1 (6 bases). The V end was cut by 0 bases, the J end by 1 base, with 10 bases between. This CDR3 comprises 15 residues. Per germline, CDR1 LNHDA and CDR2 SQIVND (reference sequence). Written as DNA, the CDR3 is TGTGCCAGTAGTATAGATCCGACAGGATCCTACGAGCAGTACTTC. As protein: CASSIDPTGSYEQYF.

This chain links TRBV5-4 with TRBJ1-2; 7 bases are a match to TRBD1. This CDR3 has 14 residues. V was pared by 2 bases and J by 3 bases, with 4 bases of the junction left unmatched. Germline CDR1 SGHNT, CDR2 YYREEE (reference sequence). The CDR3 reads CASSLQGLDYGYTF. CDR3 nucleotides: TGTGCCAGCAGCTTACAGGGGTTGGACTATGGCTACACCTTC.

This rearrangement joins TRBV14 to TRBJ1-1; no definite D call. Germline V CDR1 and CDR2: SGHDN, FVKESK. V was pared by 1 base and J by 5 bases, with 14 bases between. CDR3 length: 15 residues. CDR3 sequence reads: CASSQGLLAGTEAFF. The CDR3 bases are TGTGCCAGCAGCCAAGGACTCTTGGCGGGGACTGAAGCTTTCTTT.

The V call is TRBV11-3, the J call TRBJ1-1; 8 positions agree with TRBD1. The germline gives CDR1 SGHNT, CDR2 YENEEA. The trim removed 6 bases at V and 1 base at J, leaving 7 bases unmatched. The CDR3 extends over 15 amino acids. CDR3 region: CASSYSGGENTEAFF. CDR3 nucleotides: TGTGCCAGCAGTTACTCAGGGGGCGAGAACACTGAAGCTTTCTTT.

This rearrangement joins TRBV11-2 to TRBJ1-2; D possibly corresponds to TRBD1 (6 bases). The germline V gene encodes CDR1 SGHAT and CDR2 FQNNGV. V lost 5 bases and J lost 7, with 17 bases in between. The CDR3 totals 14 residues. CDR3 amino acids: CASSLGRGGSGYTF. The CDR3 DNA reads as TGTGCCAGCAGCCTAGGCAGGGGCGGGAGTGGCTACACCTTC.

The chain combines TRBV4-2 with TRBJ1-2; 8 bases are a match to TRBD1. With 3 bases clipped from V and 5 bases from J, the junction kept 11 bases outside the gene matches. The CDR3 consists of 16 residues. Germline values: CDR1 LGHNA, CDR2 YNFKEQ. CDR3 DNA: TGTGCCAGCAGCCAGGAATCGACAGGGGATAGGTATGGCTACACCTTC. It is translated as CASSQESTGDRYGYTF.

This chain uses TRBV18 with TRBJ1-2; 9 bases map to TRBD1. The CDR3 is 14 residues long. V lost 4 bases, J lost 6 bases, and 6 bases stayed unmatched. CDR1 is KGHSH and CDR2 is LQKENI in the germline V gene. The chain's CDR3 is CASSLTGQGDGYTF. In DNA form, the CDR3 reads TGTGCCAGCTCACTCACGGGACAGGGCGATGGCTACACCTTC.

V gene TRBV30 combines with J gene TRBJ2-3; D ambiguous. The CDR3 covers 14 residues. V lost 0 bases, J lost 2 bases, and 9 bases lay in between. Germline V gene sequence: CDR1 GTSNPN, CDR2 SVGIG (reference sequence). Here the CDR3 reads CAWSVPYYTDTQYF. The DNA for the CDR3 is TGTGCCTGGAGTGTACCATATTACACAGATACGCAGTATTTT.

The chain has TRBV25-1 and TRBJ1-5, with D uncertain. Germline V gene lookup returns CDR1 MGHDK and CDR2 SYGVNS. Trimming removed 3 bases at V and 0 bases at J, with 3 bases between. The CDR3 spans 13 residues. The CDR3 DNA reads TGTGCCAGCAGTGATCATAGCAATCAGCCCCAGCATTTT. This sequence encodes CASSDHSNQPQHF.

The chain employs TRBV5-1 and TRBJ2-7; 7 bases fit TRBD2. The V gene's germline CDR1 is SGHRS and CDR2 YFSETQ. Trimming removed 0 bases from V and 2 bases from J; junction bases left unmatched: 8. CDR3 size: 16 residues. The CDR3 loop is CASSLVAGAGPYEQYF. The CDR3 DNA is TGCGCCAGCAGCTTGGTGGCGGGAGCTGGGCCCTACGAGCAGTACTTC.

The gene calls are TRBV30 and TRBJ1-1; possible D gene TRBD1, 5 bases. V lost 0 bases, J lost 5 bases, and 10 bases lay in between. Germline V gives CDR1 GTSNPN, CDR2 SVGIG (reference sequence). This CDR3 region has 13 residues. The CDR3 nucleotides are TGTGCCTGGAGTGTAAAGGGGCGGACTGAAGCTTTCTTT. This encodes CAWSVKGRTEAFF.

This chain links TRBV2 with TRBJ2-7, with TRBD2 identical over 10 bases. V was clipped by 3 bases and J by 5 bases; unmatched bases: 7. The CDR3 length is 15 residues. Germline loops: CDR1 SNHLY, CDR2 FYNNEI. The CDR3 sequence is CASSDLLAGFNEQYF. CDR3 DNA sequence: TGTGCCAGCAGTGATTTACTAGCGGGATTCAACGAGCAGTACTTC.

V gene TRBV5-1 combines with J gene TRBJ2-7; 13 bases are shared with TRBD2. The CDR3 consists of 14 residues. The V and J ends lost 4 bases and 6 bases, in that order; junction bases with no gene match: 4. From germline, CDR1 is SGHRS and CDR2 YFSETQ. In DNA, the CDR3 is TGCGCCAGCAGCAGGACTAGCGGGAGTATCGAGCAGTACTTC. It specifies CASSRTSGSIEQYF.

The chain couples TRBV6-5 to TRBJ2-1; 11 bases match TRBD2. The CDR3 has 15 amino acids. The V gene's germline CDR1 is MNHEY and CDR2 SVGAGI. V shed 5 bases and J 5 bases; nucleotides not matched to a gene: 5. The CDR3 protein is CASSRLAGSHNEQFF. Written as DNA, the CDR3 is TGTGCCAGCAGTCGACTAGCGGGAAGTCACAATGAGCAGTTCTTC.